A single sample gave rise to the 26 T cell receptor beta chains below, sequenced in a study of T cells after posttransplantation cyclophosphamide. The protocol was immunoSEQ multiplex PCR, while the TCRdb copy is restricted to in-frame clones and leaves out a portion. The sample yields fewer than 40,000 clones, without any singletons. Material: PBMCs. These receptors all come from a woman between 45 and 60 years old in good health and a related stem cell transplant donor.

This rearrangement joins TRBV29-1 to TRBJ2-5; a weak D match, TRBD1 (6 bases). The CDR3 extends over 12 amino acids. Germline CDR1 and CDR2: SQVTM and ANQGSEA. V was cut by 5 bases and J by 3 bases, with 10 bases left in between. CDR3 DNA sequence: TGCAGCGTTCGAACAGGGAAAGAGACCCAGTACTTC. This encodes CSVRTGKETQYF. The full variable domain, rest sourced from reference TRBV29-1 and TRBJ2-5, is SAVISQKPSRDICQRGTSLTIQCQVDSQVTMMFWYRQQPGQSLTLIATANQGSEATYESGFVIDKFPISRPNLTFSTLTVSNMSPEDSSIYLCSVRTGKETQYFGPGTRLLVL.

In this sample, this clone turned up many times. The rearrangement links TRBV13 to TRBJ2-2, with TRBD2 matching over 10 bases. After removal of 8 bases from V and 4 bases from J, the junction contained 13 bases not matched to a gene. This CDR3 is built from 17 residues. Per germline, CDR1 PRHDT and CDR2 FYEKMQ (reference sequence). CDR3 sequence (DNA): TGTGCCAGCTCGGCGGGAAGCGGGAGGGCCACCACCGGGGAGCTGTTTTTT. Translation: CASSAGSGRATTGELFF.

The table lists this clone with many counts. The chain employs TRBV9 and TRBJ1-2; D gene uncertain. V lost 4 bases and J 5 bases, leaving 12 bases between the germline ends. The CDR3 contains 13 residues. In germline, CDR1 is SGDLS, CDR2 YYNGEE. CDR3 loop: CASSRGETYGYTF. The CDR3 DNA reads TGTGCCAGCAGCCGCGGGGAGACTTATGGCTACACCTTC.

This clone was detected many times. This sequence joins TRBV6-1 and TRBJ1-2; 7 nucleotides match TRBD1. The CDR3 length is 19 residues. Per germline, CDR1 MNHNS and CDR2 SASEGT. J lost 5 bases, V lost 0 bases, and 18 bases had no gene match. The CDR3 loop reads CASSEAGRGRQGDLYGYTF. The CDR3 coding sequence is TGTGCCAGCAGTGAAGCGGGAAGGGGGCGGCAGGGGGACCTTTATGGCTACACCTTC.

This clone showed up many times. This chain joins TRBV6-2 or TRBV6-3 and TRBJ2-6; D gene uncertain. The CDR3 runs to 16 residues. Germline CDR1 MNHEY, CDR2 SVGEGT. Trimming took 2 bases from V and 0 from J, leaving 8 bases between them. In DNA, the CDR3 is TGTGCCAGCAGTTACAGCCCGATCTCTGGGGCCAACGTCCTGACTTTC. Translation: CASSYSPISGANVLTF.

Ten or more counts support this clone. This chain uses TRBV7-9 with TRBJ1-2; D might be TRBD1 (6 bases). The germline gives CDR1 SEHNR, CDR2 FQNEAQ (reference sequence). The CDR3 is 18 amino acids. Trimming left V 3 bases short and J 10 bases short, with 30 bases between. The CDR3 DNA reads TGTGCCAGCAGCTTCCGAGGGGGTGCGGCCCTAAGTGTCAGTGACTACACCTTC. Encoded protein: CASSFRGGAALSVSDYTF.

This clone was detected ten times or more. The chain employs TRBV27 and TRBJ2-1, with 8 bases that match TRBD2. With V trimmed by 5 bases and J by 6 bases, 9 bases remained unmatched. Germline CDR1 is MNHEY and CDR2 is SMNVEV (reference sequence). The CDR3 has 15 amino acids. The CDR3, as DNA: TGTGCCAGCAGTCGGACTAGCATGGGTTTCAATGAGCAGTTCTTC. This translates into CASSRTSMGFNEQFF.

The table lists this clone with many counts. The chain is built from TRBV24-1 and TRBJ2-7; 9 bases agree with TRBD1. Trimming at V came to 0 bases and at J to 5 bases, leaving 4 bases not matched to a gene. Looked up from germline, CDR1 is KGHDR and CDR2 is SFDVKD. The CDR3 covers 15 residues. The CDR3 region has the DNA TGTGCCACCAGTGATTTGCACAGGGGGCGGGACGAGCAGTACTTC. This encodes CATSDLHRGRDEQYF.

This clone showed up many times. The chain has TRBV10-3 and TRBJ2-7; either TRBD1 or TRBD2 may supply D (5 bases each). V lost 4 bases, J lost 5 bases, and 15 bases lay in between. Germline V gene lookup returns CDR1 ENHRY and CDR2 SYGVKD. The CDR3 is 14 amino acids. CDR3 DNA sequence: TGTGCCATCAGTGTTCTGGGAGAGACAGACGAGCAGTACTTC. This translates into CAISVLGETDEQYF.

This clone has ten or more counts. V usage is TRBV10-3 and J usage is TRBJ1-1, with D perhaps matching TRBD1 (5 bases). The CDR3 is 14 residues long. V lost 2 bases to trimming and J lost 5 bases, with 12 bases between them. Germline V CDR1 and CDR2: ENHRY, SYGVKD. CDR3 DNA: TGTGCCATCAGTGAGACGAGGGGAGGTACTGAAGCTTTCTTT. Encoded protein: CAISETRGGTEAFF.

By share, this clone counts as medium-sized (0.01 to 0.1%). This chain uses TRBV4-1 with TRBJ1-1; D gene uncertain. This CDR3 contains 11 residues. Deletions cut 1 base from V and 10 bases from J, with 7 bases between. Looked up from germline, CDR1 is MGHRA and CDR2 is YSYEKL. The CDR3 loop reads CASSQVNRAFF. CDR3 nucleotide sequence: TGCGCCAGCAGCCAAGTTAATCGAGCTTTCTTT.

This clone was detected many times. The chain couples TRBV4-3 to TRBJ2-5; 12 bases fit TRBD2. The CDR3 totals 16 residues. CDR1 is LGHNA, CDR2 YSLEER, per germline. J gave up 4 bases and V 1 base, and 4 bases lay outside the gene matches. DNA of the CDR3: TGCGCCAGCAGCCAAGGACTAGCGGGAGCGGCAGAGACCCAGTACTTC. This sequence encodes CASSQGLAGAAETQYF.

This clone was found many times. The chain carries TRBV6-6 and TRBJ1-1; D gene unclear. V was trimmed by 9 bases and J by 3 bases, leaving 8 bases between them. The CDR3 consists of 11 residues. Germline CDR1 is MNHNY and CDR2 is SVGAGI (reference sequence). CDR3 residues: CASLRDTEAFF. CDR3 bases: TGTGCCAGTCTACGAGACACTGAAGCTTTCTTT.

Many counts were recorded for this clone. The V gene is TRBV18, the J gene TRBJ1-5; tentatively, D is TRBD1 (6 bases). Trimming shortened V by 6 bases and J by 7 bases, and 16 bases separated the two germline ends. CDR3 length: 14 amino acids. Germline CDR1 reads KGHSH; CDR2 reads LQKENI. CDR3 protein: CASSTRRGHQPQHF. CDR3 DNA sequence: TGTGCCAGCTCTACCAGGAGGGGACACCAGCCCCAGCATTTT.

Ten or more counts support this clone. The chain links TRBV6-1 to TRBJ1-5; D is uncertain. Trimming cost V 4 bases and J 0 bases, with 13 bases left between them. This CDR3 region has 16 residues. In germline, CDR1 is MNHNS, CDR2 SASEGT. The CDR3 region is CASSGLAGYSNQPQHF. CDR3 in DNA: TGTGCCAGCAGTGGACTTGCGGGTTATAGCAATCAGCCCCAGCATTTT.

This clone has a count of ten or more. This chain links TRBV13 with TRBJ2-6; D call uncertain. This CDR3 contains 15 residues. The V gene's germline CDR1 is PRHDT and CDR2 FYEKMQ (reference sequence). Trimming removed 7 bases from V and 0 bases from J, with 10 bases in between. The CDR3 nucleotides are TGTGCCAGCACCAACCCAGGCTCTGGGGCCAACGTCCTGACTTTC. It encodes CASTNPGSGANVLTF.

This clone was observed many times. The V and J genes are TRBV4-3 and TRBJ2-1; no firm D call. Trimming pared 4 bases from V and 5 bases from J, leaving 15 bases between. Germline assignment: CDR1 LGHNA and CDR2 YSLEER. This CDR3 spans 15 amino acids. The chain's CDR3 is CASSPMLLPNNEQFF. As DNA, the CDR3 is TGCGCCAGCAGCCCCATGTTACTACCGAACAATGAGCAGTTCTTC.

Ten or more counts support this clone. V usage is TRBV19 and J usage is TRBJ1-1; D may be TRBD1 (5 bases). V was pared by 6 bases and J by 5 bases, with 16 bases between. The CDR3 extends over 14 amino acids. Per germline, CDR1 LNHDA and CDR2 SQIVND (reference sequence). The CDR3 DNA sequence: TGTGCCAGTAGGTCGGTGGAGGGGCGAACTGAAGCTTTCTTT. This gives the protein CASRSVEGRTEAFF.

This clone was found many times. The genes are TRBV5-1 and TRBJ2-5; possible D gene TRBD2, 5 bases. The CDR3 covers 15 residues. Germline CDR1 and CDR2: SGHRS and YFSETQ. The V gene lost 4 bases and the J gene lost 2 bases, with 15 bases spanning the gap. The CDR3 coding sequence is TGCGCCAGCAGCAAAGGATGGACTGCTCAAGAGACCCAGTACTTC. As protein: CASSKGWTAQETQYF.

This chain links TRBV23-1 with TRBJ1-2; D is perhaps TRBD1 (6 bases). TRBV23-1 is sorted into the ORF group, with uncertain function. V was shortened by 2 bases and J by 6 bases, with 13 bases between the two germline ends. The CDR3 sequence is 14 residues long. CDR3: CASSQNGQLDGYTF. DNA of the CDR3: TGCGCCAGCAGTCAAAACGGACAGCTAGATGGCTACACCTTC.

This clone was observed many times. The genes are TRBV2 and TRBJ1-4; the match to TRBD1 covers 10 bases. J lost 8 bases, V lost 5 bases, and 8 bases had no gene match. Looked up from germline, CDR1 is SNHLY and CDR2 is FYNNEI. CDR3 length: 15 residues. For the CDR3, the DNA is TGTGCCAGCAGTTTTTCCGGGACAGGGGAAGAAAAACTGTTTTTT. Encoded protein: CASSFSGTGEEKLFF.

This clone was observed many times. This chain links TRBV6-5 with TRBJ2-7, with 10 bases fitting TRBD1. With V trimmed by 2 bases and J by 3 bases, 7 bases remained unmatched. Germline assignment: CDR1 MNHEY and CDR2 SVGAGI. The CDR3 loop spans 16 amino acids. This chain's CDR3 is CASSYRGTGVDYEQYF. CDR3 DNA: TGTGCCAGCAGTTACCGAGGGACAGGGGTTGACTACGAGCAGTACTTC.

In this sample, this clone turned up a few times. V gene TRBV12-3 or TRBV12-4 combines with J gene TRBJ1-5; no firm D call. The CDR3 is 15 residues long. The V end lost 5 bases, the J end lost 5 bases, and 16 bases lay between the germline ends. CDR3 sequence reads: CASSDTLGSYQPQHF. The CDR3 nucleotides are TGTGCCAGCAGTGACACCCTTGGTTCCTATCAGCCCCAGCATTTT.

The chain links TRBV30 to TRBJ2-7; 15 positions match TRBD2. Germline V gene lookup returns CDR1 GTSNPN and CDR2 SVGIG (reference sequence). Trimming at V came to 4 bases and at J to 5 bases, leaving 3 bases not matched to a gene. The CDR3 contains 14 residues. This chain's CDR3 is CAWTGTSGRNEQYF. The CDR3 coding sequence is TGTGCCTGGACCGGGACTAGCGGGAGGAACGAGCAGTACTTC.

This clone showed up many times. V and J are TRBV6-5 and TRBJ2-1; TRBD1 is a possible D gene (5 bases). The CDR3 spans 15 residues. The V end was cut by 2 bases, the J end by 2 bases, with 10 bases between. Germline V lookup: CDR1 MNHEY, CDR2 SVGAGI. The CDR3: CASSYTGTPYNEQFF. The CDR3 DNA sequence: TGTGCCAGCAGTTACACAGGAACTCCCTACAATGAGCAGTTCTTC.

In its sample, this clone was seen many times. The gene calls are TRBV4-1 and TRBJ2-1, with 7 bases fitting TRBD2. The CDR3 sequence is 16 residues long. J was trimmed by 2 bases and V by 1 base; bases with no gene match: 5. Germline V gene lookup returns CDR1 MGHRA and CDR2 YSYEKL. CDR3 sequence reads: CASSQGASGTYNEQFF. The CDR3 DNA reads as TGCGCCAGCAGCCAAGGGGCTAGCGGAACCTACAATGAGCAGTTCTTC.